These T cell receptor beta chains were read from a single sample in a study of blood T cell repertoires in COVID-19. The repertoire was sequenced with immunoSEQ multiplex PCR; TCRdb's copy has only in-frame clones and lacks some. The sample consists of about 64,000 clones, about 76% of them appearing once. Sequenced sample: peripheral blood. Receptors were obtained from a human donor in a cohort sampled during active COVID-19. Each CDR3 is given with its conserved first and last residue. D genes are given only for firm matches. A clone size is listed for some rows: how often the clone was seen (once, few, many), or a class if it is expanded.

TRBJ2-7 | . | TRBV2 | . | CASVRDSSYEQYF | TGTGCCAGCGTGCGGGACAGCTCCTACGAGCAGTACTTC
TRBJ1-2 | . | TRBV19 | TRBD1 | CASSISSSTGGKGYTF | TGTGCCAGTAGTATTTCATCCTCGACAGGGGGCAAAGGCTACACCTTC
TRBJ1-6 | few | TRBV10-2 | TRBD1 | CASSEGRTGTNNSPLHF | TGCGCCAGCAGTGAGGGCCGGACAGGGACAAATAATTCACCCCTCCACTTT
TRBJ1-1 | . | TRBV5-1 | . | CASSLTQGLYTEAFF | TGCGCCAGCAGCTTGACTCAGGGGTTATACACTGAAGCTTTCTTT
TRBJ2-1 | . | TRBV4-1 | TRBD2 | CASSHPTSGQGNEQFF | TGCGCCAGCAGCCACCCGACTAGCGGGCAAGGGAATGAGCAGTTCTTC
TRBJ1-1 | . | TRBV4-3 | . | CASSQGQGSTEAFF | TGCGCCAGCAGCCAAGGCCAGGGGAGCACTGAAGCTTTCTTT
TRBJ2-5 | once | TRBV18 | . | CASLAGGETQYF | TGTGCCAGCCTCGCCGGGGGAGAGACCCAGTACTTC
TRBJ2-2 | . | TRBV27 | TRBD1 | CASSRTGANTGELFF | TGTGCCAGCAGTCGGACAGGGGCGAACACCGGGGAGCTGTTTTTT
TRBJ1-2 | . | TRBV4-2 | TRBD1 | CASSPEQGAGYGYTF | TGTGCCAGCAGCCCCGAACAGGGGGCTGGCTATGGCTACACCTTC
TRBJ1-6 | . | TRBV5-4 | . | CATRRGPNSPLHF | TGTGCCACCCGGCGAGGGCCTAATTCACCCCTCCACTTT
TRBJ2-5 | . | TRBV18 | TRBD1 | CASSRDRVETQYF | TGTGCCAGCTCACGGGACAGAGTAGAGACCCAGTACTTC
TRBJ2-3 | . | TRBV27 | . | CASSEPRGQGVDTQYF | TGTGCCAGCAGTGAACCCCGGGGGCAGGGGGTAGATACGCAGTATTTT
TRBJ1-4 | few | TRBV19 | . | CATTTGRNEKLFF | TGTGCCACCACGACAGGACGAAATGAAAAACTGTTTTTT
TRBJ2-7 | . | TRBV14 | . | CASSAGAYEQYF | TGTGCCAGCAGCGCAGGGGCTTACGAGCAGTACTTC
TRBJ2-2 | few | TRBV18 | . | CASATGTSGRELFF | TGTGCCAGCGCCACCGGGACATCAGGGAGGGAGCTGTTTTTT
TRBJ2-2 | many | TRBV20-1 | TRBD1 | CSAWDRGELFF | TGCAGTGCATGGGACAGGGGGGAGCTGTTTTTT
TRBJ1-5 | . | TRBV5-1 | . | CASSESGGGNQPQHF | TGCGCCAGCAGCGAGAGCGGAGGGGGCAATCAGCCCCAGCATTTT
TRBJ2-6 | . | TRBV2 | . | CASSRGAGANVLTF | TGTGCCAGCTCAAGGGGTGCTGGGGCCAACGTCCTGACTTTC
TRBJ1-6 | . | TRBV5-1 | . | CASSQQGLTPLHF | TGCGCCAGCAGCCAGCAGGGGCTAACACCCCTCCACTTT
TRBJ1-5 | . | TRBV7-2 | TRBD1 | CASSSRTGADNQPQHF | TGTGCCAGCAGCTCACGGACAGGGGCCGACAATCAGCCCCAGCATTTT
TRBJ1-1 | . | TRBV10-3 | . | CATERSENTEAFF | TGTGCCACTGAAAGGAGCGAGAACACTGAAGCTTTCTTT
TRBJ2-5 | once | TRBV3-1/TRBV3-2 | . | CASSQDPQDQETQYF | TGTGCCAGCAGCCAAGATCCCCAGGACCAAGAGACCCAGTACTTC
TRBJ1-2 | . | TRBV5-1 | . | CASSLARAGDSGYTF | TGCGCCAGCAGCTTGGCCAGGGCGGGGGACTCTGGCTACACCTTC
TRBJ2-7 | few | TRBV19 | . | CASSYQGSAQYF | TGTGCCAGTAGTTACCAGGGTTCTGCGCAGTACTTC
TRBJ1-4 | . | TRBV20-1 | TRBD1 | CSAGTDEKLFF | TGCAGTGCTGGGACAGATGAAAAACTGTTTTTT
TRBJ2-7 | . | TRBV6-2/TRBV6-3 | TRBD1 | CASSYSDRGGFYEQYF | TGTGCCAGCAGTTACTCGGACAGGGGGGGATTCTACGAGCAGTACTTC
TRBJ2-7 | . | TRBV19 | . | CASSISADSSYEQYF | TGTGCCAGTAGTATCTCGGCGGATAGCTCCTACGAGCAGTACTTC
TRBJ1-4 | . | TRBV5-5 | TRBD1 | CASSSGQGGTNEKLFF | TGTGCCAGCAGCTCGGGACAGGGGGGCACTAATGAAAAACTGTTTTTT
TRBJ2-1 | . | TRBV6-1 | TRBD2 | CASSEALAGAYNEQFF | TGTGCCAGCAGTGAAGCACTAGCGGGAGCCTACAATGAGCAGTTCTTC
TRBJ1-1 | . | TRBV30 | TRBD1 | CAWSAITGGNTEAFF | TGTGCCTGGAGTGCTATAACAGGGGGGAACACTGAAGCTTTCTTT
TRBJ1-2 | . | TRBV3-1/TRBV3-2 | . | CASADGTQYGYTF | TGTGCCAGCGCTGACGGGACACAATATGGCTACACCTTC
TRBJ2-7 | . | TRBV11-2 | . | CASSPVHPGIVYEQYF | TGTGCCAGCAGCCCCGTTCACCCAGGGATTGTATACGAGCAGTACTTC
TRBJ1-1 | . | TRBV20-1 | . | CSARGDREAFF | TGCAGTGCTAGAGGCGACAGGGAAGCTTTCTTT
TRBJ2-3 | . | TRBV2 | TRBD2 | CANLASGGPLSTDTQYF | TGTGCCAACCTCGCTAGCGGGGGGCCCCTAAGCACAGATACGCAGTATTTT
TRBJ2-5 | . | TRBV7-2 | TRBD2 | CASSLGYLAGGQETQYF | TGTGCCAGCAGCTTAGGCTATCTAGCGGGGGGGCAAGAGACCCAGTACTTC
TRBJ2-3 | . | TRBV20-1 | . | CSASQNTQYF | TGCAGTGCTAGCCAAAATACGCAGTATTTT
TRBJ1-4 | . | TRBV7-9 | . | CASSPRGGTLNEKLFF | TGTGCCAGCAGCCCTAGGGGAGGGACCCTCAATGAAAAACTGTTTTTT
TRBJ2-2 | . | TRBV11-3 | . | CASKAVNTGELFF | TGTGCCAGCAAAGCGGTAAACACCGGGGAGCTGTTTTTT
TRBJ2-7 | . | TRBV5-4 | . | CASSLRDTGHYEQYF | TGTGCCAGCAGCTTGAGGGACACCGGGCACTACGAGCAGTACTTC
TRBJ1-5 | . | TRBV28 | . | CASSPSGGGGPQHF | TGTGCCAGCAGTCCCTCGGGGGGCGGGGGTCCCCAGCATTTT
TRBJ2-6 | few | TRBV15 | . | CATSRVSGAGANVLTF | TGTGCCACCAGCAGAGTCTCAGGGGCTGGGGCCAACGTCCTGACTTTC
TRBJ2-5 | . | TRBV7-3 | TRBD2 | CASRKSSGGLPGETQYF | TGTGCCAGCAGGAAATCTAGCGGGGGCCTCCCGGGGGAGACCCAGTACTTC
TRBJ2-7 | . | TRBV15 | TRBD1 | CATPPGTGASYEQYF | TGTGCCACCCCTCCCGGGACAGGAGCCTCCTACGAGCAGTACTTC